This T cell receptor (beta chain) is from a study of blood T cell repertoires in COVID-19. Patients at the Seattle site were enrolled during active infection and followed longitudinally. The CDR3 is 14 residues long. Trimming removed 3 bases at V and 2 bases at J, with 10 bases between. Germline V lookup: CDR1 GTSNPN, CDR2 SVGIG (reference sequence). TCRdb's copy holds only in-frame clones and misses some; the assay was immunoSEQ multiplex PCR. In the table there are roughly 250,000 clones, roughly 84% of which are singletons. The chain links TRBV30 to TRBJ2-2; no firm D call. The receptor's source is a human donor with COVID-19, enrolled during active disease. The donor label of this sample is uncertain. Material: peripheral blood. CDR3 nucleotides: TGTGCCTGGAGATCAGAAATTAACACCGGGGAGCTGTTTTTT. Translation: CAWRSEINTGELFF. The whole variable domain, filled in from reference TRBV30 and TRBJ2-2, reads SQTIHQWPATLVQPVGSPLSLECTVEGTSNPNLYWYRQAAGRGLQLLFYSVGIGQISSEVPQNLSASRPQDRQFILSSKKLLLSDSGFYLCAWRSEINTGELFFGEGSRLTVL.